Following are 8 T cell receptor beta chains from one sample sequenced in a study of CD8+CD57+ T cells in acquired aplastic anemia. Profiling that covered TCR beta VDJ and CDR3 relied on genomic DNA as its template. TCRdb reanalysed the reads using MiXCR and keeps one entry per CDR3 protein. The sample contains under 350,000 distinct CDR3 sequences, roughly 59% of which appear only once. All sequencing subjects had displayed CD8+CD57+ cell expansion on flow cytometry. The sample was sorted CD4+, CD8+, or CD8+CD57+ T cells (not recorded which) from PBMCs. The origin of the receptors is a human donor with aplastic anemia.

This clonotype was found many times. The genes are TRBV7-9 and TRBJ1-1; the D is unclear. With 2 bases removed from V and 7 bases from J, the gap between germline ends came to 14 bases. This CDR3 has 14 residues. The V gene's germline CDR1 is SEHNR and CDR2 FQNEAQ (reference sequence). The CDR3 sequence: CASSLRRVILEAFF. Here the CDR3 DNA reads TGTGCCAGCAGCTTAAGACGAGTGATTCTTGAAGCTTTCTTT.

This clonotype came up a few times. The chain combines TRBV29-1 with TRBJ2-7; D unclear. CDR3 length equals 12 residues. Deletions cut 6 bases from V and 5 bases from J, with 14 bases between. The germline V gene has CDR1 SQVTM and CDR2 ANQGSEA. CDR3 nucleotide sequence: TGCAGCGTCACCCCTACGAGCCACGAGCAGTACTTC. Its protein product is CSVTPTSHEQYF.

This chain connects TRBV5-4 to TRBJ2-3, with unresolved D. CDR3 length: 15 amino acids. CDR1 and CDR2 from the germline V gene are SGHNT and YYREEE (reference sequence). V shed 2 bases and J shed 2 bases, with 12 bases lying between them. This chain's CDR3 is CASSLPEVVTDTQYF. The DNA of the CDR3 is TGTGCCAGCAGCTTACCAGAAGTCGTCACAGATACGCAGTATTTT. The full variable domain, in which reference TRBV5-4 and TRBJ2-3 provide the parts outside the CDR3, is ETGVTQSPTHLIKTRGQQVTLRCSSQSGHNTVSWYQQALGQGPQFIFQYYREEENGRGNFPPRFSGLQFPNYSSELNVNALELDDSALYLCASSLPEVVTDTQYFGPGTRLTVL.

This clonotype was recorded a few times. This rearrangement joins TRBV29-1 to TRBJ2-7, with 10 bases matching TRBD1. This CDR3 region has 13 residues. Germline V gives CDR1 SQVTM, CDR2 ANQGSEA. The trim removed 7 bases at V and 5 bases at J, leaving 8 bases unmatched. DNA for the CDR3: TGCAGCGGACAGGGGGCGTCTTCCCACGAGCAGTACTTC. Translated: CSGQGASSHEQYF.

This clonotype occurred many times. The rearrangement uses TRBV5-1 and TRBJ1-4; weak D call: TRBD1 (5 bases). The ends were cut back, 4 bases at V and 3 bases at J, with 16 bases in the middle. The V gene's germline CDR1 is SGHRS and CDR2 YFSETQ. This CDR3 contains 16 residues. CDR3 sequence reads: CASSGIGTGANEKLFF. CDR3 bases: TGCGCCAGCAGCGGAATCGGGACCGGAGCTAATGAAAAACTGTTTTTT.

The chain is built from TRBV15 and TRBJ1-2, with 8 bases lining up with TRBD1. This CDR3 region has 14 residues. Germline V gene lookup returns CDR1 LNHNV and CDR2 YYDKDF (reference sequence). Trimming cost V 5 bases and J 7 bases; bases outside gene matches: 9. This CDR3 reads CATSAQGAVSGYTF. In DNA form, the CDR3 reads TGTGCCACCAGCGCTCAGGGGGCGGTAAGTGGCTACACCTTC.

The table lists this clonotype with many counts. The chain joins TRBV10-3 to TRBJ1-4; D is unclear. Trimming pared 0 bases from V and 5 bases from J, leaving 10 bases between. Germline CDR1 is ENHRY and CDR2 is SYGVKD. The CDR3 has 15 amino acids. The CDR3 nucleotides are TGTGCCATCAGTGAGTCAGTAGGTCAGAATGAAAAACTGTTTTTT. Residues: CAISESVGQNEKLFF.

For this clonotype: The junction and the germline gene differ at one end; a read error may be behind it. The chain links TRBV7-7 to TRBJ2-2; perhaps TRBD1 as D (6 bases). Germline CDR1 is SSHAT and CDR2 is FNYEAQ (reference sequence). This CDR3 is built from 14 residues. Here the CDR3 DNA reads TGTGCCAGCAGCTTAGGAACAGGGACCGGGGAGCCGTTTTTT. This gives the protein CASSLGTGTGEPFF.